What follows are 25 T cell receptor beta chains derived from one specimen sequenced in a study of cytomegalovirus exposure and HLA in healthy donors. Primers: 60 Vbeta forward and 13 Jbeta reverse. This table comes from immunoSEQ multiplex PCR, and its TCRdb copy is limited to in-frame clones, with some not included. The repertoire holds under 70,000 clones, with roughly 79% as singletons. The sequencing input was PBMCs. The source is a man in his fifties in good health and CMV-seronegative.

The V and J genes are TRBV5-1 and TRBJ2-3; 8 positions agree with TRBD2. The CDR3 sequence is 16 residues long. V shed 7 bases and J 4 bases; nucleotides not matched to a gene: 14. The germline V gene encodes CDR1 SGHRS and CDR2 YFSETQ. DNA for the CDR3: TGCGCCAGCTACGGGAGGGGCGGGGGAGAGGCAGATACGCAGTATTTT. Translating it yields CASYGRGGGEADTQYF.

The V and J genes are TRBV11-3 and TRBJ2-7; D ambiguous. The CDR3 length is 15 residues. From germline, CDR1 is SGHNT and CDR2 YENEEA. Trimming cost V 0 bases and J 6 bases, with 15 bases left between them. The CDR3 is CASSLDTSASTEQYF. The CDR3 DNA reads TGTGCCAGCAGCTTAGATACCAGCGCCTCGACCGAGCAGTACTTC.

The chain combines TRBV28 with TRBJ1-2; 10 bases fit TRBD1. From germline, CDR1 is MDHEN and CDR2 SYDVKM. This CDR3 has 15 residues. The junction had 10 bases not matched to a gene; V was cut back by 4 bases and J by 8 bases. The DNA of the CDR3 is TGTGCCAGCAGTTCCCCGACAGGGGGCTGGTACGGCTACACCTTC. Translating it yields CASSSPTGGWYGYTF.

Comment on this clone: A junction end diverges from the germline sequence, so it may reflect a read error. The chain couples TRBV14 to TRBJ1-1; a weak D match, TRBD1 (5 bases). The germline CDR1 and CDR2 sequences are SGHDN and FVKESK. CDR3 length: 14 residues. The CDR3 DNA reads as TGTGCCAGCAGCCTAGCGGGGGTGAACACTAAAGCTTTCTTT. Protein: CASSLAGVNTKAFF.

This rearrangement joins TRBV27 to TRBJ1-1; D gene uncertain. Trimming shortened V by 4 bases and J by 5 bases, and 11 bases separated the two germline ends. The length of the CDR3 is 13 residues. CDR1 MNHEY and CDR2 SMNVEV come from the germline V gene (reference sequence). The CDR3 DNA sequence: TGTGCCAGCAGTTCTACTCTATGGACTGAAGCTTTCTTT. Translating it yields CASSSTLWTEAFF.

The chain uses TRBV28 and TRBJ1-6, with 12 bases matching TRBD1. V was clipped by 4 bases and J by 7 bases; unmatched bases: 8. The germline V gene encodes CDR1 MDHEN and CDR2 SYDVKM. The CDR3 loop spans 17 amino acids. The DNA of the CDR3 is TGTGCCAGCAGTTATGGGACAGGGGGCGTAAGAAATTCACCCCTCCACTTT. Translation: CASSYGTGGVRNSPLHF. Looking up the rest from reference TRBV28 and TRBJ1-6 gives the full variable domain: DVKVTQSSRYLVKRTGEKVFLECVQDMDHENMFWYRQDPGLGLRLIYFSYDVKMKEKGDIPEGYSVSREKKERFSLILESASTNQTSMYLCASSYGTGGVRNSPLHFGNGTRLTVT.

V and J are TRBV6-5 and TRBJ2-3, with 8 bases that match TRBD2. This CDR3 contains 15 residues. V was clipped by 5 bases and J by 1 base; unmatched bases: 5. Germline loops: CDR1 MNHEY, CDR2 SVGAGI. Here the CDR3 DNA reads TGTGCCAGCAGTCCATTGACTAGCGGCACAGATACGCAGTATTTT. Translating gives CASSPLTSGTDTQYF.

This chain links TRBV27 with TRBJ2-7; the match to TRBD2 covers 12 bases. This CDR3 region has 16 residues. The germline V gene encodes CDR1 MNHEY and CDR2 SMNVEV (reference sequence). V trimming: 6 bases; J trimming: 7 bases; junction bases outside the gene matches: 13. CDR3 protein: CASRAQTSGGIDEQYF. DNA for the CDR3: TGTGCCAGCAGGGCCCAGACTAGCGGGGGAATAGATGAGCAGTACTTC.

The V and J genes are TRBV9 and TRBJ2-2, with 7 positions matching TRBD1. V lost 0 bases to trimming and J lost 7 bases; unmatched junction nucleotides: 6. The CDR3 totals 15 residues. Germline loops: CDR1 SGDLS, CDR2 YYNGEE. DNA of the CDR3: TGTGCCAGCAGCGTAGCTCCAGACAGGGACGGGGAGCTGTTTTTT. Amino acid sequence: CASSVAPDRDGELFF.

The chain uses TRBV7-9 and TRBJ2-5; D is unresolved. Germline CDR1 is SEHNR and CDR2 is FQNEAQ (reference sequence). With 3 bases removed from V and 3 bases from J, the gap between germline ends came to 8 bases. This CDR3 spans 13 amino acids. This chain's CDR3 is CASSFTSEETQYF. The CDR3 DNA is TGTGCCAGCAGCTTTACCAGCGAAGAGACCCAGTACTTC.

The rearrangement links TRBV7-6 to TRBJ2-5, with a weak D call TRBD1 (5 bases). From germline, CDR1 is SGHVS and CDR2 FNYEAQ. V shed 2 bases and J shed 0 bases, with 13 bases lying between them. The CDR3 extends over 16 amino acids. The CDR3 loop is CASSLRVAGNQETQYF. The CDR3 DNA reads TGTGCCAGCAGCTTAAGGGTAGCAGGGAACCAAGAGACCCAGTACTTC.

The chain uses TRBV5-6 and TRBJ2-7; D is ambiguous. The CDR3 has 16 residues. Trimming removed 2 bases at V and 2 bases at J, with 17 bases between. Looked up from germline, CDR1 is SGHDT and CDR2 is YYEEEE. As DNA, the CDR3 is TGTGCCAGCAGCTTTTTGAACGCTATTACGACCTACGAGCAGTACTTC. Encoded protein: CASSFLNAITTYEQYF. The full variable domain, rest sourced from reference TRBV5-6 and TRBJ2-7, is DAGVTQSPTHLIKTRGQQVTLRCSPKSGHDTVSWYQQALGQGPQFIFQYYEEEERQRGNFPDRFSGHQFPNYSSELNVNALLLGDSALYLCASSFLNAITTYEQYFGPGTRLTVT.

The V gene is TRBV5-4, the J gene TRBJ2-7; TRBD2 matches 12 bases. This CDR3 is built from 14 residues. The germline V gene encodes CDR1 SGHNT and CDR2 YYREEE (reference sequence). The ends lost 4 bases at V and 5 bases at J; junction bases unmatched: 4. The CDR3 region is CASSPGTSGHEQYF. CDR3 bases: TGTGCCAGCAGCCCCGGGACTAGCGGGCACGAGCAGTACTTC.

The chain has TRBV7-2 and TRBJ2-7, with D unresolved. Trimming cost V 4 bases and J 1 base, with 8 bases left between them. The CDR3 sequence is 13 residues long. CDR1 is SGHTA and CDR2 is FQGNSA in the germline V gene. In nucleotides, the CDR3 is TGTGCCAGCAGCTACTACCTTTCCTACGAGCAGTACTTC. This gives the protein CASSYYLSYEQYF.

V and J are TRBV19 and TRBJ1-3, with D unresolved. This CDR3 is built from 13 residues. V was shortened by 6 bases and J by 0 bases, with 6 bases between the two germline ends. Germline V CDR1 and CDR2: LNHDA, SQIVND (reference sequence). The CDR3 nucleotides are TGTGCCAGTAGACAGAGCTCTGGAAACACCATATATTTT. It translates to CASRQSSGNTIYF.

In its sample, this clone was seen a few times. The CDR3 is CASCRQSSNQPQHF. DNA for the CDR3: TGTGCCAGCTGTCGACAGAGTAGCAATCAGCCCCAGCATTTT. V usage is TRBV19 and J usage is TRBJ1-5; maybe TRBD1 (5 bases). Trimming shortened V by 9 bases and J by 0 bases, and 12 bases separated the two germline ends. The germline CDR1 and CDR2 sequences are LNHDA and SQIVND (reference sequence). The CDR3 spans 14 residues.

This sequence joins TRBV6-1 and TRBJ1-5; D is ambiguous. This CDR3 has 14 amino acids. Germline CDR1 is MNHNS and CDR2 is SASEGT. Trimming shortened V by 2 bases and J by 3 bases, and 8 bases separated the two germline ends. The CDR3 bases are TGTGCCAGCAGTGAAAACGGGGTCAATCAGCCCCAGCATTTT. Its protein is CASSENGVNQPQHF.

This sequence joins TRBV2 and TRBJ1-2; 10 bases align to TRBD1. CDR1 and CDR2 from the germline V gene are SNHLY and FYNNEI. The V and J ends lost 7 bases and 4 bases, in that order; junction bases with no gene match: 6. There are 14 residues in the CDR3. The CDR3 loop is CASNNRDRGYGYTF. Here the CDR3 DNA reads TGTGCCAGCAACAACCGGGACAGGGGCTATGGCTACACCTTC.

The rearrangement links TRBV7-2 to TRBJ1-2; D not resolved. The germline V gene encodes CDR1 SGHTA and CDR2 FQGNSA. Trimming stripped 2 bases from V and 4 bases from J, with 5 bases between. CDR3 length equals 12 residues. CDR3 sequence: CASSLTGYGYTF. DNA for the CDR3: TGTGCCAGCAGCTTAACGGGCTATGGCTACACCTTC. Variable domain in full (rest from reference TRBV7-2 and TRBJ1-2): GAGVSQSPSNKVTEKGKDVELRCDPISGHTALYWYRQSLGQGLEFLIYFQGNSAPDKSGLPSDRFSAERTGGSVSTLTIQRTQQEDSAVYLCASSLTGYGYTFGSGTRLTVV.

This chain connects TRBV18 to TRBJ2-3; 7 bases are a match to TRBD2. The CDR3 spans 15 residues. J lost 6 bases, V lost 2 bases, and 8 bases had no gene match. Looked up from germline, CDR1 is KGHSH and CDR2 is LQKENI. The CDR3 loop reads CASSPLGGASDTQYF. CDR3 DNA: TGTGCCAGCTCACCATTGGGAGGGGCCTCCGATACGCAGTATTTT.

The chain is built from TRBV4-1 and TRBJ2-1; D is possibly TRBD2 (6 bases). The CDR3 is 14 amino acids. The germline V and J ends were trimmed by 8 bases and 4 bases, with 15 bases remaining between them. From germline, CDR1 is MGHRA and CDR2 YSYEKL. DNA for the CDR3: TGCGCCAGCGGCCCTCCAGGGACTTACAATGAGCAGTTCTTC. Translation: CASGPPGTYNEQFF.

V is TRBV4-1 and J is TRBJ2-6; 7 bases are a match to TRBD1. Germline V gives CDR1 MGHRA, CDR2 YSYEKL. V was pared by 0 bases and J by 2 bases, with 1 base of the junction left unmatched. This CDR3 is built from 16 residues. CDR3: CASSQEQGAGANVLTF. DNA for the CDR3: TGCGCCAGCAGCCAAGAGCAGGGGGCTGGGGCCAACGTCCTGACTTTC.

This chain connects TRBV4-2 to TRBJ2-1; 9 positions match TRBD2. The length of the CDR3 is 16 residues. V dropped 0 bases and J dropped 10; count of bases not matched to a gene: 10. The V gene's germline CDR1 is LGHNA and CDR2 YNFKEQ. The CDR3, as DNA: TGTGCCAGCAGCCAAGACCTAGCGGGGCGGGCATTGGAGCAGTTCTTC. Amino acids: CASSQDLAGRALEQFF.

The chain recombines TRBV27 with TRBJ2-1; TRBD1 matches at 7 bases. Per germline, CDR1 MNHEY and CDR2 SMNVEV (reference sequence). With 10 bases clipped from V and 9 bases from J, the junction kept 12 bases outside the gene matches. CDR3 size: 13 residues. The CDR3 loop is CATRGQPRFEQFF. CDR3 in DNA: TGTGCCACCCGGGGACAGCCCCGATTTGAGCAGTTCTTC.

The chain uses TRBV2 and TRBJ2-5; 14 bases match TRBD2. This CDR3 comprises 15 residues. Germline-derived CDR1 and CDR2 are SNHLY and FYNNEI. V lost 6 bases, J lost 6 bases, and 6 bases stayed unmatched. The CDR3 protein is CASSAGTSGGQTQYF. The DNA for the CDR3 is TGTGCCAGCAGCGCCGGGACTAGCGGGGGACAGACCCAGTACTTC. Filled out from reference TRBV2 and TRBJ2-5, the complete variable domain reads EPEVTQTPSHQVTQMGQEVILRCVPISNHLYFYWYRQILGQKVEFLVSFYNNEISEKSEIFDDQFSVERPDGSNFTLKIRSTKLEDSAMYFCASSAGTSGGQTQYFGPGTRLLVL.